The 7 T cell receptor beta chains below come from one sample, sequenced in a study of T cells in Graves' hyperthyroidism and ophthalmopathy. TCR beta CDR3 region amplification was performed from RNA transcripts. Primed by the HTBI set, a first-round RT-PCR was run on the TCR CDR3. One entry per CDR3 protein, called by TCRdb with MiXCR from the multiplex PCR reads. This sample has approximately 250,000 distinct CDR3 sequences; about 25% occur once, and the top ten carry 35%. Material for sequencing was blood. These receptors all come from a woman aged 40 to 55 with Graves' ophthalmopathy.

The genes are TRBV6-8 and TRBJ2-7, with a tentative D call TRBD1 (8 bases). Germline V gene sequence: CDR1 MNHGY, CDR2 SAAAGT. Trimming removed 2 bases from V and 3 bases from J, with 14 bases in between. CDR3 length: 15 residues. The CDR3 bases are TGTGCCAGCAGTTACCGACAGGGGACTATCTACGAGCAGTACTTC. As protein: CASSYRQGTIYEQYF.

There are many counts of this clonotype. V and J are TRBV6-1 and TRBJ2-1; D remains unclear. Trimming took off 8 bases at V and 5 bases at J, with 7 bases between the two ends. Germline V gene lookup returns CDR1 MNHNS and CDR2 SASEGT. The CDR3 is 11 amino acids. CDR3 residues: CASGPNNEQFF. Here the CDR3 DNA reads TGTGCCAGCGGACCCAACAATGAGCAGTTCTTC.

V usage is TRBV29-1 and J usage is TRBJ2-5; possibly TRBD2 for D (5 bases). Trimming took 5 bases from V and 2 from J, leaving 9 bases between them. From germline, CDR1 is SQVTM and CDR2 ANQGSEA. The CDR3 totals 12 residues. The CDR3: CSVLSGQETQYF. In DNA, the CDR3 is TGCAGCGTTCTCAGCGGACAAGAGACCCAGTACTTC.

In its sample, this clonotype was seen many times. The rearrangement uses TRBV10-3 and TRBJ2-5; 7 bases are shared with TRBD2. Germline V gene lookup returns CDR1 ENHRY and CDR2 SYGVKD. The CDR3 runs 11 residues. The V and J ends lost 10 bases and 5 bases, in that order; junction bases with no gene match: 4. The CDR3 bases are TGTGCCACAACTAGCGAGGAGACCCAGTACTTC. Its translation: CATTSEETQYF.

Many counts were recorded for this clonotype. The rearrangement joins TRBV28 to TRBJ1-2, with 10 bases fitting TRBD1. V was clipped by 7 bases and J by 8 bases; unmatched bases: 4. The CDR3 contains 12 residues. Germline V gene lookup returns CDR1 MDHEN and CDR2 SYDVKM. The CDR3 spells CASKGTGAGYTF. The CDR3 DNA is TGTGCCAGCAAGGGGACAGGGGCGGGCTACACCTTC.

This clonotype has a count of ten or more. The chain uses TRBV14 and TRBJ2-7; either TRBD1 or TRBD2 may fit D (5 bases each). Per the germline V gene, CDR1 is SGHDN and CDR2 is FVKESK. The CDR3 extends over 15 amino acids. Trimming shortened V by 3 bases and J by 4 bases, and 16 bases separated the two germline ends. CDR3 protein: CASSHPHRDGYEQYF. In DNA form, the CDR3 reads TGTGCCAGCAGCCATCCTCATCGGGACGGGTACGAGCAGTACTTC.

This clonotype came up many times. V usage is TRBV28 and J usage is TRBJ2-2; D possibly matches TRBD1 or TRBD2 (6 bases each). From germline, CDR1 is MDHEN and CDR2 SYDVKM. CDR3 size: 16 residues. Trimming cost V 3 bases and J 3 bases, with 14 bases left between them. The CDR3 loop is CASSLMEGVDTGELFF. The CDR3 DNA sequence: TGTGCCAGCAGTTTGATGGAGGGGGTGGACACCGGGGAGCTGTTTTTT.